Following are 26 T cell receptor beta chains from one sample sequenced in a study of beta chain features in type 1 diabetes. The isolated RNA, all of it, was reverse transcribed, so expressed TCRB transcripts were what got sequenced. Assay used: immunoSEQ multiplex PCR; TCRdb lists only in-frame clones, some missing. Of nearly 700,000 clones in the sample, over 10% were seen once. Overall study findings and caveats: Shorter TCRB CDR3s, moderately but significantly so, marked every one of the four CD4+ subsets in Type 1 diabetes patients.

Which antigens these TCRs recognize remains unknown. Source material: naive CD4+ T cells from blood. Receptor source: a man aged 18-30 years with type 1 diabetes.

The rearrangement uses TRBV29-1 and TRBJ1-1; no reliable D call. Germline CDR1 is SQVTM and CDR2 is ANQGSEA. The CDR3 consists of 13 residues. V lost 4 bases to trimming and J lost 4 bases, with 13 bases between them. DNA for the CDR3: TGCAGCGTTGCGCTGAACTCGGGCACTGAAGCTTTCTTT. Amino acid sequence: CSVALNSGTEAFF.

J is TRBJ1-2 and V is TRBV9; a weak D match, TRBD1 (6 bases). The CDR3 covers 15 residues. Germline loops: CDR1 SGDLS, CDR2 YYNGEE. V dropped 0 bases and J dropped 9 bases, with 18 bases sitting between them. The CDR3 protein is CASSVDQGTRLRYTF. In DNA, the CDR3 is TGTGCCAGCAGCGTAGATCAGGGGACGCGGCTCCGCTACACCTTC.

The rearrangement links TRBV5-1 to TRBJ2-5; D possibly corresponds to TRBD2 (6 bases). In germline, CDR1 is SGHRS, CDR2 YFSETQ. CDR3 length: 15 residues. V was shortened by 3 bases and J by 2 bases, with 14 bases between the two germline ends. The CDR3 sequence: CASSSPPGAQETQYF. The CDR3, as DNA: TGCGCCAGCAGCTCGCCACCGGGAGCACAAGAGACCCAGTACTTC.

The chain recombines TRBV2 with TRBJ2-5; TRBD1 agrees at 7 bases. The CDR3 has 14 residues. Unmatched junction bases numbered 7, after V lost 4 bases and J lost 5 bases. Germline lookup yields CDR1 SNHLY and CDR2 FYNNEI. CDR3 DNA: TGTGCCAGCAGTGTTGAGACAGGGTGGGAGACCCAGTACTTC. Translation gives CASSVETGWETQYF.

With regard to this clone: One end of the junction varies from germline; a read error may be responsible. This chain joins TRBV7-7 and TRBJ2-7, with D perhaps TRBD2 (5 bases). Germline V gives CDR1 SSHAT, CDR2 FNYEAQ (reference sequence). CDR3 length equals 14 residues. This CDR3 is CASSLTGSSYEQYF. The CDR3, as DNA: TGTGCTAGCAGCCTTACGGGGAGCTCCTACGAGCAGTACTTC.

Only a few counts were recorded for this clone. J is TRBJ2-3 and V is TRBV6-6; 8 bases map to TRBD2. Germline trimming cut 4 bases from V and 2 bases from J; bases unmatched to any gene: 8. The CDR3 loop spans 16 amino acids. Looked up from germline, CDR1 is MNHNY and CDR2 is SVGAGI (reference sequence). The CDR3 here is CASSSFGAGATDTQYF. As DNA, the CDR3 is TGTGCCAGCAGTTCTTTCGGAGCGGGGGCCACAGATACGCAGTATTTT.

Remarks on this clone: The same CDR3 also results from other DNA sequences found in this sample. Written as DNA, the CDR3 is TGTGCCTGGAGTGCTGGGGCTAGCACAGATACGCAGTATTTT. Residues: CAWSAGASTDTQYF. V gene TRBV30 combines with J gene TRBJ2-3; weak D call: TRBD1 (5 bases). Germline assignment: CDR1 GTSNPN and CDR2 SVGIG (reference sequence). The CDR3 consists of 14 residues. Trimming removed 1 base from V and 0 bases from J, with 8 bases in between.

This clone showed up just a few times. The rearrangement joins TRBV30 to TRBJ2-3; D is possibly TRBD1 (5 bases). Per the germline V gene, CDR1 is GTSNPN and CDR2 is SVGIG (reference sequence). The germline V and J ends were trimmed by 1 base and 4 bases, with 6 bases remaining between them. The CDR3 runs to 12 residues. CDR3 nucleotide sequence: TGTGCCTGGAGTGAGGGGTCAGATACGCAGTATTTT. Its translation is CAWSEGSDTQYF.

Only a few counts were recorded for this clone. CDR3 in amino acids: CASSEAGGWNTGELFF. In DNA, the CDR3 is TGTGCCAGCAGTGAAGCAGGGGGCTGGAACACCGGGGAGCTGTTTTTT. The gene calls are TRBV25-1 and TRBJ2-2; 8 positions agree with TRBD1. J gave up 1 base and V 2 bases, and 3 bases lay outside the gene matches. This CDR3 is 16 amino acids long. From germline, CDR1 is MGHDK and CDR2 SYGVNS.

This clone showed up just a few times. V usage is TRBV5-6 and J usage is TRBJ2-7, with TRBD1 matching 9 bases. Trimming cost V 2 bases and J 7 bases; bases outside gene matches: 7. This CDR3 region has 14 residues. CDR1 and CDR2 (germline): SGHDT, YYEEEE. The CDR3 DNA reads TGTGCCAGCAGCTTAAGGACAGGGGTAGGAGAGCAGTACTTC. Encoded protein: CASSLRTGVGEQYF.

V gene TRBV30 combines with J gene TRBJ2-2; the match to TRBD1 covers 9 bases. This CDR3 has 16 amino acids. Unmatched junction bases numbered 11, after V lost 5 bases and J lost 4 bases. The germline V gene has CDR1 GTSNPN and CDR2 SVGIG (reference sequence). This CDR3 is CAWVQQGAAVTGELFF. CDR3 in DNA: TGTGCCTGGGTCCAACAGGGGGCGGCTGTCACCGGGGAGCTGTTTTTT.

This clone came up a few times. This sequence joins TRBV6-1 and TRBJ1-1, with TRBD1 as a possible D gene (6 bases). The CDR3 has 13 residues. Trimming took 5 bases from V and 4 from J, leaving 11 bases between them. Per germline, CDR1 MNHNS and CDR2 SASEGT. The CDR3 protein is CASSPGVTTEAFF. The CDR3 coding sequence is TGTGCCAGCAGTCCAGGGGTAACCACTGAAGCTTTCTTT.

Only a few counts were recorded for this clone. The chain employs TRBV28 and TRBJ2-7, with D tentatively TRBD1 (6 bases). The CDR3 consists of 13 residues. Per germline, CDR1 MDHEN and CDR2 SYDVKM. The V end was cut by 10 bases, the J end by 5 bases, with 18 bases between. In DNA, the CDR3 is TGTGCCACCGATCTGGGGGCTGGGGACGAGCAGTACTTC. Its translation: CATDLGAGDEQYF. The variable domain in full, completed from reference TRBV28 and TRBJ2-7, reads DVKVTQSSRYLVKRTGEKVFLECVQDMDHENMFWYRQDPGLGLRLIYFSYDVKMKEKGDIPEGYSVSREKKERFSLILESASTNQTSMYLCATDLGAGDEQYFGPGTRLTVT.

In this sample, this clone turned up a few times. The V gene is TRBV30, the J gene TRBJ2-3, with 7 bases matching TRBD1. Per germline, CDR1 GTSNPN and CDR2 SVGIG (reference sequence). CDR3 length: 13 amino acids. J was trimmed by 5 bases and V by 8 bases; bases with no gene match: 10. CDR3 region: CAREDRVGDTQYF. The CDR3 nucleotides read TGTGCCCGGGAAGACAGGGTTGGAGATACGCAGTATTTT.

This sequence joins TRBV4-1 and TRBJ2-4; D may be TRBD2 (5 bases). Germline lookup yields CDR1 MGHRA and CDR2 YSYEKL. There are 15 residues in the CDR3. V was cut by 0 bases and J by 9 bases, with 15 bases left in between. DNA of the CDR3: TGCGCCAGCAGCCAAGATGAGGCGGGTATGGGCATTCAGTACTTC. This translates into CASSQDEAGMGIQYF.

The chain is built from TRBV9 and TRBJ2-5; D is ambiguous. Trimming left V 4 bases short and J 2 bases short, with 6 bases between. The CDR3 length is 12 residues. Per the germline V gene, CDR1 is SGDLS and CDR2 is YYNGEE. The CDR3 reads CASSTSQETQYF. DNA for the CDR3: TGTGCCAGCAGCACATCGCAAGAGACCCAGTACTTC.

The chain joins TRBV6-6 to TRBJ2-7, with no clear D. Trimming pared 8 bases from V and 1 base from J, leaving 15 bases between. The length of the CDR3 is 14 residues. Germline V CDR1 and CDR2: MNHNY, SVGAGI (reference sequence). The DNA of the CDR3 is TGTGCCAGCCGTCAGATACAGACGTCCTACGAGCAGTACTTC. Amino acids: CASRQIQTSYEQYF.

This clone turned up a few times. The V gene is TRBV7-9, the J gene TRBJ2-7, with D possibly matching TRBD1 (6 bases). CDR3 length: 15 amino acids. The V gene lost 3 bases and the J gene lost 4 bases, with 16 bases spanning the gap. Germline V gene data show CDR1 as SEHNR and CDR2 as FQNEAQ (reference sequence). CDR3 DNA: TGTGCCAGCAGCTTGACTGCGGGCAGGGGTTACGAGCAGTACTTC. Encoded protein: CASSLTAGRGYEQYF.

The chain joins TRBV10-3 to TRBJ2-3, with 8 bases aligning to TRBD1. The V gene's germline CDR1 is ENHRY and CDR2 SYGVKD. The CDR3 has 14 residues. V was clipped by 4 bases and J by 3 bases; unmatched bases: 3. The CDR3 DNA reads TGTGCCATCAGTGGGACAGGGAAGACAGATACGCAGTATTTT. It encodes CAISGTGKTDTQYF.

The chain is built from TRBV5-1 and TRBJ2-7; unclear D gene. The V end was cut by 5 bases, the J end by 0 bases, with 12 bases between. This CDR3 has 14 amino acids. The germline gives CDR1 SGHRS, CDR2 YFSETQ. The CDR3: CASRVFDSSYEQYF. The CDR3 coding sequence is TGCGCCAGCAGAGTCTTTGATAGCTCCTACGAGCAGTACTTC.

This clone has only a few counts. This chain joins TRBV2 and TRBJ2-3, with 9 bases fitting TRBD1. The CDR3 is 15 amino acids. The germline V gene has CDR1 SNHLY and CDR2 FYNNEI. V was pared by 5 bases and J by 6 bases, with 9 bases of the junction left unmatched. The CDR3: CASSRDRVRVDTQYF. The CDR3, as DNA: TGTGCCAGCAGTAGGGACAGGGTGAGGGTGGATACGCAGTATTTT.

This chain connects TRBV28 to TRBJ2-7; a possible D gene is TRBD2 (5 bases). The V end was cut by 3 bases, the J end by 1 base, with 10 bases between. This CDR3 contains 14 residues. Germline CDR1 MDHEN, CDR2 SYDVKM. The chain's CDR3 is CASSFEGVSYEQYF. CDR3 in DNA: TGTGCCAGCAGTTTCGAGGGAGTATCCTACGAGCAGTACTTC.

V is TRBV28 and J is TRBJ1-4; tentative D call: TRBD1 (5 bases). Germline V gives CDR1 MDHEN, CDR2 SYDVKM. V lost 7 bases and J 8 bases, leaving 20 bases between the germline ends. This CDR3 contains 15 residues. The CDR3 spells CASNARGASREKLFF. The DNA of the CDR3 is TGTGCCAGCAACGCCCGGGGCGCAAGTCGGGAAAAACTGTTTTTT. Based on the CDR3 plus reference TRBV28 and TRBJ1-4, the full variable domain is DVKVTQSSRYLVKRTGEKVFLECVQDMDHENMFWYRQDPGLGLRLIYFSYDVKMKEKGDIPEGYSVSREKKERFSLILESASTNQTSMYLCASNARGASREKLFFGSGTQLSVL.

The rearrangement uses TRBV15 and TRBJ2-2; no reliable D call. The germline V gene encodes CDR1 LNHNV and CDR2 YYDKDF (reference sequence). This CDR3 region has 15 residues. The V end was cut by 1 base, the J end by 6 bases, with 12 bases between. CDR3 protein: CATSRGTVRAGELFF. The DNA of the CDR3 is TGTGCCACCAGCAGAGGGACGGTTAGGGCCGGGGAGCTGTTTTTT.

This clone has just a few counts. V is TRBV30 and J is TRBJ2-5; no firm D call. Germline V lookup: CDR1 GTSNPN, CDR2 SVGIG (reference sequence). Trimming cost V 2 bases and J 8 bases, with 9 bases left between them. The CDR3 has 11 amino acids. For the CDR3, the DNA is TGTGCCTGGAGTCCCGCCTTAACCCAGTACTTC. Protein product: CAWSPALTQYF.

The chain employs TRBV18 and TRBJ2-7; no reliable D call. CDR3 length: 15 amino acids. The V and J ends lost 0 bases and 2 bases respectively, with 11 bases between them. Germline V gene sequence: CDR1 KGHSH, CDR2 LQKENI. CDR3 nucleotide sequence: TGTGCCAGCTCACCACCGAAGGCATCGACCTACGAGCAGTACTTC. Translating it yields CASSPPKASTYEQYF.